The sequence of this TCR beta chain was determined in a study of T-cell memory formation after mild COVID-19. Points from the study as a whole: Clones shrinking between day 15 and 85 showed a balanced CD4/CD8 split, and those that grew later tilted toward CD4+. Some SARS-CoV-2-responding clones were already detected in memory before infection.

The 5'RACE method, run with constant-segment primers, produced TCR alpha and TCR beta cDNA libraries (carrying sample barcodes and UMIs). TCRdb passed the 5' RACE reads through MiXCR, listing each CDR3 protein once. The sample contains roughly 300,000 distinct CDR3 sequences, approximately 8% of which appear only once. This clonotype was observed a few times. Its matching antigen is unknown. V lost 7 bases, J lost 2 bases, and 6 bases stayed unmatched. This CDR3 is built from 14 residues. The V and J genes are TRBV12-3 or TRBV12-4 and TRBJ2-3; 7 positions match TRBD2. Sequenced sample: PBMCs or a T cell subset sorted from them (not recorded which). This TCR was sampled from a man younger than 35 who had mild COVID-19 (a few samples of this study predate the infection). Cell type and time point are not known. CDR3 protein: CASKGRGFTDTQYF. DNA for the CDR3: TGTGCCAGCAAAGGGCGGGGGTTCACAGATACGCAGTATTTT.